Detailed here is one TCR beta chain. The source of the sample is a study of blood T cell repertoires in COVID-19. Profiling relied on immunoSEQ multiplex PCR, and the TCRdb table lists in-frame clones only, not all of them. The profile covers nearly 350,000 clones, with 75% to 90% appearing a single time and about 6% taken by the ten largest. Trimming cost V 1 base and J 2 bases, with 8 bases left between them. Germline CDR1 reads SEHNR; CDR2 reads FQNEAQ (reference sequence). This CDR3 has 14 amino acids. The J gene is TRBJ2-5, the V gene TRBV7-9; TRBD2 is a possible D gene (6 bases). The sample consisted of peripheral blood. This TCR was sampled from a woman aged 45-59 years with COVID-19, enrolled during active disease. This chain's CDR3 is CASSLGGDQETQYF. In DNA, the CDR3 is TGTGCCAGCAGCTTAGGGGGGGATCAAGAGACCCAGTACTTC.